The 15 T cell receptor beta chains presented below share a single source sample, sequenced in a study of immune evolution from preneoplasia to lung adenocarcinoma. The table came from immunoSEQ multiplex PCR; TCRdb's copy has only in-frame clones and leaves some out. The sample contains fewer than 7,500 clones, around 79% of which appear only once. Material: FFPE adjacent normal lung tissue. The receptors stem from a donor at least 70 years old with lung adenocarcinoma.

The chain combines TRBV5-8 with TRBJ2-2; a possible D gene is TRBD2 (7 bases). Germline V gene data show CDR1 as SGHTS and CDR2 as YDEGEE. V lost 4 bases and J 9 bases, leaving 16 bases between the germline ends. This CDR3 is 14 amino acids long. CDR3 bases: TGTGCCAGCAGCCGACTCCGGGGGGCTAGGGAGCTGTTTTTT. Encoded protein: CASSRLRGARELFF.

By share of the sample, this clone is large. The chain couples TRBV18 to TRBJ1-5, with TRBD1 as a possible D gene (6 bases). The germline gives CDR1 KGHSH, CDR2 LQKENI. The CDR3 is 13 amino acids. Trimming shortened V by 4 bases and J by 7 bases, and 11 bases separated the two germline ends. CDR3 amino acids: CASSLDGGQPQHF. The CDR3 DNA follows: TGTGCCAGCTCACTTGATGGGGGCCAGCCCCAGCATTTT.

The rearrangement uses TRBV6-1 and TRBJ2-1, with D possibly being TRBD2 (6 bases). The V end was cut by 4 bases, the J end by 9 bases, with 25 bases between. The CDR3 extends over 17 amino acids. CDR1 is MNHNS, CDR2 SASEGT, per germline. The CDR3 DNA follows: TGTGCCAGCAGTGGATTTGGTTCGGAGGGCCCGAGCCTTGAGCAGTTCTTC. Its protein product is CASSGFGSEGPSLEQFF.

This clone was picked up a small number of times. V gene TRBV2 combines with J gene TRBJ2-7; 9 nucleotides align to TRBD1. The trim removed 11 bases at V and 5 bases at J, leaving 7 bases unmatched. This CDR3 region has 12 residues. CDR1 is SNHLY, CDR2 FYNNEI, per germline. The CDR3 sequence is CAGQGQGNEQYF. For the CDR3, the DNA is TGTGCCGGACAAGGACAGGGGAACGAGCAGTACTTC. The complete variable domain, with remaining parts taken from reference TRBV2 and TRBJ2-7, reads EPEVTQTPSHQVTQMGQEVILRCVPISNHLYFYWYRQILGQKVEFLVSFYNNEISEKSEIFDDQFSVERPDGSNFTLKIRSTKLEDSAMYFCAGQGQGNEQYFGPGTRLTVT.

This rearrangement joins TRBV10-2 to TRBJ1-1, with D maybe TRBD1 (6 bases). Germline lookup yields CDR1 WSHSY and CDR2 SAAADI. V was cut by 0 bases and J by 0 bases, with 8 bases left in between. There are 15 residues in the CDR3. CDR3: CASSESRGVNTEAFF. The CDR3, as DNA: TGCGCCAGCAGTGAGTCAAGGGGGGTGAACACTGAAGCTTTCTTT.

This clone has only a few counts. CDR3 amino acids: CASPRGDQPQHF. CDR3 DNA sequence: TGTGCCAGCCCCAGAGGGGATCAGCCCCAGCATTTT. The genes are TRBV6-1 and TRBJ1-5; possible D gene TRBD1, 5 bases. The germline V gene has CDR1 MNHNS and CDR2 SASEGT. The CDR3 runs to 12 residues. Trimming cost V 8 bases and J 5 bases, with 10 bases left between them.

The J gene is TRBJ1-2, the V gene TRBV6-6, with D maybe TRBD1 (5 bases). CDR1 and CDR2 from the germline V gene are MNHNY and SVGAGI (reference sequence). The CDR3 loop spans 14 amino acids. V was cut by 5 bases and J by 5 bases, with 15 bases left in between. CDR3 coding DNA: TGTGCCAGCAGTGGAGGGGATTTAGGGTATGGCTACACCTTC. Protein product: CASSGGDLGYGYTF.

V gene TRBV4-2 combines with J gene TRBJ2-7, with 10 bases identical to TRBD1. V was pared by 3 bases and J by 4 bases, with 3 bases of the junction left unmatched. This CDR3 region has 14 residues. Germline CDR1 and CDR2: LGHNA and YNFKEQ. The CDR3 coding sequence is TGTGCCAGCAGCCAGGGGACAGGGGATTACGAGCAGTACTTC. Its translation is CASSQGTGDYEQYF.

The CDR3 DNA is TGTGCCAGCAGCGAGTCAGGAGAAGCTTTCTTT. Translating it yields CASSESGEAFF. The chain employs TRBV5-6 and TRBJ1-1; D unclear. The CDR3 is made up of 11 amino acids. Deletions cut 4 bases from V and 8 bases from J, with 9 bases between. Germline lookup yields CDR1 SGHDT and CDR2 YYEEEE.

This clone was detected a few times. The chain employs TRBV19 and TRBJ1-2, with D unresolved. V dropped 6 bases and J dropped 6 bases, with 14 bases sitting between them. The CDR3 spans 13 residues. CDR1 is LNHDA, CDR2 SQIVND, per germline (reference sequence). The CDR3 region is CASRAGLGNGYTF. The CDR3 DNA reads as TGTGCCAGTAGAGCGGGCTTGGGAAATGGCTACACCTTC.

The chain combines TRBV11-3 with TRBJ1-4; D is unresolved. Trimming left V 5 bases short and J 5 bases short, with 9 bases between. Germline V CDR1 and CDR2: SGHNT, YENEEA. The CDR3 runs 13 residues. CDR3 region: CASSPDGNEKLFF. For the CDR3, the DNA is TGTGCCAGCAGCCCGGACGGAAATGAAAAACTGTTTTTT. Based on the CDR3 plus reference TRBV11-3 and TRBJ1-4, the full variable domain is EAGVVQSPRYKIIEKKQPVAFWCNPISGHNTLYWYLQNLGQGPELLIRYENEEAVDDSQLPKDRFSAERLKGVDSTLKIQPAELGDSAVYLCASSPDGNEKLFFGSGTQLSVL.

The chain joins TRBV6-1 to TRBJ1-2; D perhaps matches TRBD1 (5 bases). Trimming stripped 1 base from V and 2 bases from J, with 11 bases between. CDR3 size: 15 residues. Germline lookup yields CDR1 MNHNS and CDR2 SASEGT. As DNA, the CDR3 is TGTGCCAGCAGTGAAGAACAGGCTACAAACTATGGCTACACCTTC. This encodes CASSEEQATNYGYTF.

V gene TRBV6-6 combines with J gene TRBJ2-1; D uncertain. CDR1 and CDR2 (germline): MNHNY, SVGAGI (reference sequence). The CDR3 totals 13 residues. Trimming pared 7 bases from V and 6 bases from J, leaving 13 bases between. The CDR3 coding sequence is TGTGCCAGCACCTCACAACGTGGCAATGAGCAGTTCTTC. Protein sequence: CASTSQRGNEQFF.

CDR3 DNA: TGTGCCAGTAGTACCCTCCTGAGTGCGGAGACCCAGTACTTC. Its protein is CASSTLLSAETQYF. The chain is built from TRBV19 and TRBJ2-5; D is unclear. The CDR3 totals 14 residues. Trimming removed 4 bases at V and 5 bases at J, with 14 bases between. Germline CDR1 and CDR2: LNHDA and SQIVND (reference sequence).

The chain has TRBV7-3 and TRBJ2-7; 10 bases match TRBD1. Losses at the gene ends were 5 bases for V and 6 bases for J; bases not matched to a gene: 10. The germline gives CDR1 SGHTA, CDR2 FQGTGA. The CDR3 has 15 amino acids. The CDR3: CASSPEGTGASEQYF. The CDR3 DNA is TGTGCCAGCAGCCCCGAGGGGACAGGGGCTTCCGAGCAGTACTTC.